This is a list of T cell receptor beta chains from one sample in a study of CD8 T cells in ankylosing spondylitis. TCRdb reprocessed the 5' RACE reads with MiXCR, giving one entry per CDR3 protein. The repertoire includes hundreds of thousands of distinct CDR3 sequences, about 24% of them detected once, and 0.89% sits in the top ten. Sequencing was done on a sample of blood, either unsorted or a sorted T cell fraction (not recorded which). The receptors here all came from a male donor with ankylosing spondylitis. CDR3s include the opening cysteine and the closing phenylalanine or tryptophan. D genes are given only for firm matches. Clone size is not always given. Where it is, it says once, few, many or a class for expanded clones.

size: .; V: TRBV20-1; J: TRBJ1-4; D: .; CDR3: CSATPLGGNEKLFF; DNA: TGCAGTGCTACCCCCTTGGGGGGTAATGAAAAACTGTTTTTT
size: .; V: TRBV3-1; J: TRBJ2-3; D: .; CDR3: CASSQDLGLQADTQYF; DNA: TGTGCCAGCAGCCAAGACTTAGGCCTCCAAGCAGATACGCAGTATTTT
size: .; V: TRBV5-1; J: TRBJ1-2; D: .; CDR3: CASSLGDGSNYGYTF; DNA: TGCGCCAGCAGCTTGGGAGATGGTTCTAACTATGGCTACACCTTC
size: .; V: TRBV2; J: TRBJ2-5; D: .; CDR3: CASVTTVASTSKTQYF; DNA: TGTGCCAGCGTGACAACGGTGGCTAGCACCTCGAAGACCCAGTACTTC
size: few; V: TRBV4-1; J: TRBJ2-1; D: .; CDR3: CASSQKYNEQFF; DNA: TGCGCCAGCAGCCAGAAGTACAATGAGCAGTTCTTC
size: .; V: TRBV12-3/TRBV12-4; J: TRBJ2-5; D: .; CDR3: CASSLGSNQETQYF; DNA: TGTGCCAGCAGTTTAGGGTCAAATCAAGAGACCCAGTACTTC
size: few; V: TRBV5-1; J: TRBJ2-7; D: TRBD2; CDR3: CASSLVFDLAGVEQYF; DNA: TGCGCCAGCAGCTTGGTGTTCGACCTAGCGGGGGTGGAGCAGTACTTC
size: .; V: TRBV20-1; J: TRBJ2-5; D: TRBD1; CDR3: CSAFSGTGGQETQYF; DNA: TGCAGTGCCTTCTCCGGGACAGGGGGTCAAGAGACCCAGTACTTC
size: .; V: TRBV11-3; J: TRBJ2-3; D: .; CDR3: CASRRGEAGSDTQYF; DNA: TGTGCCAGCAGACGCGGAGAGGCGGGGTCAGATACGCAGTATTTT
size: .; V: TRBV11-2; J: TRBJ1-3; D: .; CDR3: CASSWGVSAGNTIYF; DNA: TGTGCCAGCAGCTGGGGAGTATCGGCTGGAAACACCATATATTTT
size: .; V: TRBV7-2; J: TRBJ1-6; D: .; CDR3: CASSLDRQGINSPLHF; DNA: TGTGCCAGCAGCTTAGATCGTCAGGGGATAAATTCACCCCTCCACTTT
size: .; V: TRBV9; J: TRBJ1-1; D: .; CDR3: CASSVGDTNTEAFF; DNA: TGTGCCAGCAGCGTAGGGGACACGAACACTGAAGCTTTCTTT
size: few; V: TRBV20-1; J: TRBJ2-7; D: TRBD2; CDR3: CSARVVSGRSNEQYF; DNA: TGCAGTGCTAGAGTGGTTAGCGGGAGATCAAACGAGCAGTACTTC
size: .; V: TRBV20-1; J: TRBJ1-6; D: .; CDR3: CSAPPGGKPNSPLHF; DNA: TGCAGTGCTCCCCCAGGTGGGAAGCCAAATTCACCCCTCCACTTT
size: few; V: TRBV3-1; J: TRBJ2-1; D: .; CDR3: CASSQQGGYNEQFF; DNA: TGTGCCAGCAGCCAGCAGGGTGGTTACAATGAGCAGTTCTTC
size: few; V: TRBV12-3/TRBV12-4; J: TRBJ1-5; D: TRBD1; CDR3: CASRHTDRGFNQPQHF; DNA: TGTGCCAGCAGGCACACTGACAGGGGATTCAATCAGCCCCAGCATTTT
size: .; V: TRBV4-1; J: TRBJ2-3; D: .; CDR3: CASSQTKPSTDTQYF; DNA: TGCGCCAGCAGCCAAACCAAACCTAGCACAGATACGCAGTATTTT
size: few; V: TRBV6-2/TRBV6-3; J: TRBJ1-5; D: .; CDR3: CASSPWAGLGDQPQHF; DNA: TGTGCCAGCAGCCCCTGGGCGGGACTCGGCGATCAGCCCCAGCATTTT
size: many; V: TRBV12-3/TRBV12-4; J: TRBJ1-2; D: .; CDR3: CASSLSQNYGYTF; DNA: TGTGCCAGCAGTTTATCTCAGAACTATGGCTACACCTTC
size: .; V: TRBV30; J: TRBJ1-1; D: .; CDR3: CAWSTGVDGEAFF; DNA: TGTGCCTGGAGTACGGGGGTGGACGGAGAAGCTTTCTTT
size: .; V: TRBV6-2/TRBV6-3; J: TRBJ1-5; D: .; CDR3: CASSYGMRTGNQPQHF; DNA: TGTGCCAGCAGTTACGGTATGCGGACAGGCAATCAGCCCCAGCATTTT
size: .; V: TRBV5-1; J: TRBJ1-6; D: .; CDR3: CASSYPENSPLHF; DNA: TGCGCCAGCAGCTACCCGGAGAATTCACCCCTCCACTTT
size: .; V: TRBV20-1; J: TRBJ2-4; D: .; CDR3: CSAREVLAKNIQYF; DNA: TGCAGTGCTAGAGAGGTACTAGCCAAAAACATTCAGTACTTC
size: many; V: TRBV5-1; J: TRBJ2-2; D: .; CDR3: CASSSFHTNTGELFF; DNA: TGCGCCAGCAGCTCCTTTCATACGAACACCGGGGAGCTGTTTTTT
size: .; V: TRBV5-1; J: TRBJ1-4; D: .; CDR3: CASSLAGGPGEKLFF; DNA: TGCGCCAGCAGCTTGGCCGGGGGGCCGGGGGAAAAACTGTTTTTT
size: .; V: TRBV9; J: TRBJ2-3; D: .; CDR3: CASSTPGGDTQYF; DNA: TGTGCCAGCAGCACGCCTGGTGGAGATACGCAGTATTTT